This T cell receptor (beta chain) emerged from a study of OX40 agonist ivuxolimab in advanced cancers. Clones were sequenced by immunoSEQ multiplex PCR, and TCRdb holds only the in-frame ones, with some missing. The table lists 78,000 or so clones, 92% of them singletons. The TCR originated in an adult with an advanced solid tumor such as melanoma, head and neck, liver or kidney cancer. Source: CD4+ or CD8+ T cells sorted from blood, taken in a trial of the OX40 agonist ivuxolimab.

The CDR3 sequence: CASSSSTGTGYTDTQYF. CDR3 sequence (DNA): TGTGCCAGCAGCTCCTCTACCGGGACAGGGTACACAGATACGCAGTATTTT. This chain connects TRBV5-4 to TRBJ2-3; 9 positions agree with TRBD1. V dropped 3 bases and J dropped 2; count of bases not matched to a gene: 10. The CDR3 is 17 residues long. CDR1 is SGHNT, CDR2 YYREEE, per germline (reference sequence).